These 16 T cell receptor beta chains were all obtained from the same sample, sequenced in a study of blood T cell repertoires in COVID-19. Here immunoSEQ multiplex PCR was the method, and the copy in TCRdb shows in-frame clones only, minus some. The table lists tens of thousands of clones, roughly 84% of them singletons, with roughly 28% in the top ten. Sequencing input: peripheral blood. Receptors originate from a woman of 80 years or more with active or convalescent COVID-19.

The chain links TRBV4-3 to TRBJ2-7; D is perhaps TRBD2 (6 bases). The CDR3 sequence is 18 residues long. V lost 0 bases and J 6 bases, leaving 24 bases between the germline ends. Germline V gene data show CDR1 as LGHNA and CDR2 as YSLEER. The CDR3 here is CASSQDAPGWRGAVEQYF. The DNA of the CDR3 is TGCGCCAGCAGCCAAGATGCCCCCGGTTGGCGCGGGGCCGTCGAGCAGTACTTC.

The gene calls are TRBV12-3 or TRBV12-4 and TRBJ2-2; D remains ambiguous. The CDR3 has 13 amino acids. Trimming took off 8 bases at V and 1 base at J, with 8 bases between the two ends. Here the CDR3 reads CASDIRNTGELFF. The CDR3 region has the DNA TGTGCCAGCGACATACGGAACACCGGGGAGCTGTTTTTT.

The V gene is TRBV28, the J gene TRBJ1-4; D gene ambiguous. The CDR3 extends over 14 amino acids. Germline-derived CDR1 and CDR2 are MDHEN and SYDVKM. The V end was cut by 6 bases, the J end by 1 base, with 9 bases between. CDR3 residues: CASSRLLTNEKLFF. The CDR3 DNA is TGTGCCAGCAGCCGACTGTTAACTAATGAAAAACTGTTTTTT.

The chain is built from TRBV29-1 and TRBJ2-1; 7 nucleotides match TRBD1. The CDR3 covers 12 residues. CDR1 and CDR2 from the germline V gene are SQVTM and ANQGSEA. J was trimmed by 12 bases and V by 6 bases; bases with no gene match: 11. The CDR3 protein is CSVKNDRDRQFF. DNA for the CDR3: TGCAGCGTCAAAAATGACCGGGACAGGCAGTTCTTC.

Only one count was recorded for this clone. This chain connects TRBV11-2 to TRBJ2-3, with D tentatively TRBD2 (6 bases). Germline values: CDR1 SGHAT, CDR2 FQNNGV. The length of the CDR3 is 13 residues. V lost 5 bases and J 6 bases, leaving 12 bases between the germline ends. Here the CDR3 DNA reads TGTGCCAGCAGCCAAAACCTAGCGGATACGCAGTATTTT. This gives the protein CASSQNLADTQYF. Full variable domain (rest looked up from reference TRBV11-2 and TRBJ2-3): EAGVAQSPRYKIIEKRQSVAFWCNPISGHATLYWYQQILGQGPKLLIQFQNNGVVDDSQLPKDRFSAERLKGVDSTLKIQPAKLEDSAVYLCASSQNLADTQYFGPGTRLTVL.

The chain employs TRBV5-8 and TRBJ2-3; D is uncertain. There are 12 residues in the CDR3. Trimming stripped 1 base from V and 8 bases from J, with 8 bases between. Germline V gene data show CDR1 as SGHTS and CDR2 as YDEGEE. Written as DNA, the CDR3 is TGTGCCAGCAGCTTGTGGTCCAGTACGCAGTATTTT. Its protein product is CASSLWSSTQYF.

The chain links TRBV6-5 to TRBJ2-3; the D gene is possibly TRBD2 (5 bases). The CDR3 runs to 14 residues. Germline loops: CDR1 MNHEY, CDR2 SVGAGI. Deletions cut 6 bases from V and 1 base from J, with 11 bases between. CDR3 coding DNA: TGTGCCAGCAGAGGCGGGTTCGGCACAGATACGCAGTATTTT. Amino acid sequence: CASRGGFGTDTQYF.

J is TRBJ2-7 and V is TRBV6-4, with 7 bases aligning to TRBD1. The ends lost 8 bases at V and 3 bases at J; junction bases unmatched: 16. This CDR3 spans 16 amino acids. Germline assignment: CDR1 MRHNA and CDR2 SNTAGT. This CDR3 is CASVGSHRDRHYEQYF. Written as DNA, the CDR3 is TGTGCCAGCGTGGGTTCCCATAGGGACAGACACTACGAGCAGTACTTC.

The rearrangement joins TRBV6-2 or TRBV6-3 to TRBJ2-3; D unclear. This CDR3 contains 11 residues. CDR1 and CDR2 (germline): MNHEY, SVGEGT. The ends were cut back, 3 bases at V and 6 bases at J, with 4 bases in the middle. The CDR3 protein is CASSYPDTQYF. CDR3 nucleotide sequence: TGTGCCAGCAGTTATCCTGATACGCAGTATTTT.

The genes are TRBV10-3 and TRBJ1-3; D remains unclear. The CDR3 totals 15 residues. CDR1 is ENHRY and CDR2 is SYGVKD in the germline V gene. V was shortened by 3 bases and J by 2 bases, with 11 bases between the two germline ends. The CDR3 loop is CAISDIQFTGNTIYF. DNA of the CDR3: TGTGCCATCAGTGATATACAGTTTACTGGAAACACCATATATTTT.

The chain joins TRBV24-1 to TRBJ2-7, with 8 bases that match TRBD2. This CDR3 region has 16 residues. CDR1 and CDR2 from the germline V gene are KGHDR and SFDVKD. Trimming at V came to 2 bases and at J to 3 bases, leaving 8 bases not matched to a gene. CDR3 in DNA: TGTGCCACCAGTGATTCCTCGGGGGGGGCCCTCTACGAGCAGTACTTC. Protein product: CATSDSSGGALYEQYF.

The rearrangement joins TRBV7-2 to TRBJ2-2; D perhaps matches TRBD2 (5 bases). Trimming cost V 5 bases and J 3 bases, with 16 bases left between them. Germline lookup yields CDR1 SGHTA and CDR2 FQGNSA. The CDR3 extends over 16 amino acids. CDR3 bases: TGTGCCAGCAGCCCCCCTGCTAGCCTGTACACCGGGGAGCTGTTTTTT. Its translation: CASSPPASLYTGELFF. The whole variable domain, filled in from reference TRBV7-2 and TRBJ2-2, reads GAGVSQSPSNKVTEKGKDVELRCDPISGHTALYWYRQSLGQGLEFLIYFQGNSAPDKSGLPSDRFSAERTGGSVSTLTIQRTQQEDSAVYLCASSPPASLYTGELFFGEGSRLTVL.

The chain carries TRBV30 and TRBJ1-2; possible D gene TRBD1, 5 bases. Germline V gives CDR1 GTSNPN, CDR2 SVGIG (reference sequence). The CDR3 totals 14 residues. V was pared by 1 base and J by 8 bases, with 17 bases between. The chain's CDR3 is CAWSEIRGPSGYTF. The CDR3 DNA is TGTGCCTGGAGTGAGATAAGGGGCCCTTCGGGCTACACCTTC. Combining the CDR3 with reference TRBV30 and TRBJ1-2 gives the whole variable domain SQTIHQWPATLVQPVGSPLSLECTVEGTSNPNLYWYRQAAGRGLQLLFYSVGIGQISSEVPQNLSASRPQDRQFILSSKKLLLSDSGFYLCAWSEIRGPSGYTFGSGTRLTVV.

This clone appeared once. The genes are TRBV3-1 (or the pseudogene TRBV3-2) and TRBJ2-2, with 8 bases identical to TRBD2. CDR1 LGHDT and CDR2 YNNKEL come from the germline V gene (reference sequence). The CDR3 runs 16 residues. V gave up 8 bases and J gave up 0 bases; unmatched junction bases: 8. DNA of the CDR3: TGTGCCAGCTGCTTTGCGGGGGGACCGAACACCGGGGAGCTGTTTTTT. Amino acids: CASCFAGGPNTGELFF.

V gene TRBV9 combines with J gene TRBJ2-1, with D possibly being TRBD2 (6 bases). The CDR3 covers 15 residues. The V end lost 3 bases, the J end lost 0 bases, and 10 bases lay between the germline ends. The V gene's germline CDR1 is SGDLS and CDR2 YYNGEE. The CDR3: CASSAVTSSYNEQFF. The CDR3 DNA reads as TGTGCCAGCAGCGCCGTGACTAGCTCCTACAATGAGCAGTTCTTC.

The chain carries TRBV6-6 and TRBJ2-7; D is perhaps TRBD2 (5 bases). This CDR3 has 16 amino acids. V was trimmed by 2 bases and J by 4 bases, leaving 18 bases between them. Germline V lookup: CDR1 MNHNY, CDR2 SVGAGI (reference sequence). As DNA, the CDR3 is TGTGCCAGCAGTTACCCCCTACTAGGGCCGGTGTACGAGCAGTACTTC. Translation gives CASSYPLLGPVYEQYF.